The next 12 T cell receptor beta chains were all read from a single sample in a study of glioma-infiltrating T cells after dendritic cell vaccination. Assay used: immunoSEQ multiplex PCR; TCRdb lists only in-frame clones, some missing. This table has about 99,000 clones, about four fifths appearing once. The sequenced sample was blood, obtained before dendritic cell vaccination. All receptors come from a human donor with glioblastoma.

V gene TRBV4-3 combines with J gene TRBJ2-5; 8 bases align to TRBD1. The end of the DNA aligns better with TRBJ2-7, so the J call may be wrong. The CDR3 has 16 amino acids. Per the germline V gene, CDR1 is LGHNA and CDR2 is YSLEER. CDR3 nucleotide sequence: TGCGCCAGCAGCCAAGGCCCCGGGACAGGAGCCTACGAGCAGTACTTC. It codes for CASSQGPGTGAYEQYF.

The V and J genes are TRBV30 and TRBJ1-3; no firm D call. The ends were cut back, 4 bases at V and 3 bases at J, with 16 bases in the middle. Per the germline V gene, CDR1 is GTSNPN and CDR2 is SVGIG (reference sequence). The CDR3 covers 15 residues. The CDR3 DNA is TGTGCCTGGACCATTCCGGGTTATCGTGGAAACACCATATATTTT. It translates to CAWTIPGYRGNTIYF. The full variable domain, rest sourced from reference TRBV30 and TRBJ1-3, is SQTIHQWPATLVQPVGSPLSLECTVEGTSNPNLYWYRQAAGRGLQLLFYSVGIGQISSEVPQNLSASRPQDRQFILSSKKLLLSDSGFYLCAWTIPGYRGNTIYFGEGSWLTVV.

This clone was seen only a few times. The chain carries TRBV4-2 and TRBJ1-3; maybe TRBD1 (5 bases). Germline values: CDR1 LGHNA, CDR2 YNFKEQ. The CDR3 length is 17 residues. V lost 2 bases and J lost 0, with 14 bases in between. The CDR3 loop reads CASSQTDNADSGNTIYF. In nucleotides, the CDR3 is TGTGCCAGCAGCCAAACGGACAATGCCGACTCTGGAAACACCATATATTTT.

This clone has a single count. The chain couples TRBV15 to TRBJ1-2, with D possibly being TRBD1 (5 bases). The CDR3 sequence is 13 residues long. The V gene's germline CDR1 is LNHNV and CDR2 YYDKDF (reference sequence). V shed 0 bases and J shed 3 bases, with 5 bases lying between them. The CDR3 region has the DNA TGTGCCACCAGCAGAGACAGGGACTATGGCTACACCTTC. It encodes CATSRDRDYGYTF.

The chain combines TRBV30 with TRBJ1-2; no firm D call. This CDR3 is built from 15 residues. The germline gives CDR1 GTSNPN, CDR2 SVGIG (reference sequence). Trimming took off 0 bases at V and 0 bases at J, with 11 bases between the two ends. CDR3 region: CAWSVRVEANYGYTF. The DNA for the CDR3 is TGTGCCTGGAGTGTACGGGTAGAGGCTAACTATGGCTACACCTTC.

J is TRBJ1-6 and V is TRBV30; D may be TRBD1 (5 bases). Germline V gene sequence: CDR1 GTSNPN, CDR2 SVGIG (reference sequence). Trimming cost V 1 base and J 9 bases, with 13 bases left between them. This CDR3 has 14 amino acids. CDR3 sequence (DNA): TGTGCCTGGAGTGCCGGCCGGGGGGGTTCACCCCTCCACTTT. Its translation is CAWSAGRGGSPLHF.

This chain uses TRBV19 with TRBJ1-5; maybe TRBD1 (6 bases). The length of the CDR3 is 14 residues. The germline V and J ends were trimmed by 11 bases and 4 bases, with 18 bases remaining between them. Germline V gene sequence: CDR1 LNHDA, CDR2 SQIVND (reference sequence). The CDR3: CASNRRGPNQPQHF. CDR3 in DNA: TGTGCCTCTAACCGCAGGGGCCCGAATCAGCCCCAGCATTTT. The full variable domain, with the rest looked up from reference TRBV19 and TRBJ1-5, is DGGITQSPKYLFRKEGQNVTLSCEQNLNHDAMYWYRQDPGQGLRLIYYSQIVNDFQKGDIAEGYSVSREKKESFPLTVTSAQKNPTAFYLCASNRRGPNQPQHFGDGTRLSIL.

This sequence joins TRBV28 and TRBJ1-2, with 9 bases matching TRBD1. Germline V lookup: CDR1 MDHEN, CDR2 SYDVKM. Germline trimming cut 3 bases from V and 6 bases from J; bases unmatched to any gene: 11. The CDR3 has 16 residues. The CDR3 nucleotides are TGTGCCAGCAGTTTTCGACAGGGGGGGCTTCCACATGGCTACACCTTC. This translates into CASSFRQGGLPHGYTF.

This clone was picked up one time. V gene TRBV5-1 combines with J gene TRBJ2-5; 8 positions agree with TRBD2. CDR1 and CDR2 (germline): SGHRS, YFSETQ. The J segment lost 5 bases and the V segment lost 4 bases, leaving 7 bases of the junction unmatched. The CDR3 length is 14 residues. The CDR3 sequence: CASSDGLAGETQYF. The CDR3 coding sequence is TGCGCCAGCAGCGATGGACTAGCCGGCGAGACCCAGTACTTC. Supplemented by reference TRBV5-1 and TRBJ2-5, the full variable domain reads KAGVTQTPRYLIKTRGQQVTLSCSPISGHRSVSWYQQTPGQGLQFLFEYFSETQRNKGNFPGRFSGRQFSNSRSEMNVSTLELGDSALYLCASSDGLAGETQYFGPGTRLLVL.

This clone has a single count. This chain links TRBV4-2 with TRBJ2-5; 7 bases fit TRBD2. Germline CDR1 is LGHNA and CDR2 is YNFKEQ. V shed 2 bases and J 1 base; nucleotides not matched to a gene: 13. The CDR3 loop spans 18 amino acids. DNA of the CDR3: TGTGCCAGCAGCCAATACGGGACTACCCAAGTTTTCCAAGAGACCCAGTACTTC. Amino acid sequence: CASSQYGTTQVFQETQYF.

The chain uses TRBV4-1 and TRBJ1-5, with 8 bases aligning to TRBD1. V shed 1 base and J 7 bases; nucleotides not matched to a gene: 9. Germline assignment: CDR1 MGHRA and CDR2 YSYEKL. This CDR3 comprises 16 residues. CDR3 loop: CASSQVPTGAGQPQHF. As DNA, the CDR3 is TGCGCCAGCAGCCAAGTCCCGACAGGGGCAGGCCAGCCCCAGCATTTT.

This clone was found a few times. This chain uses TRBV6-1 with TRBJ2-5, with TRBD1 identical over 9 bases. Germline loops: CDR1 MNHNS, CDR2 SASEGT. This CDR3 region has 13 residues. J lost 0 bases, V lost 9 bases, and 2 bases had no gene match. The CDR3 is CASNRGHQETQYF. The DNA of the CDR3 is TGTGCCAGTAACAGGGGGCACCAAGAGACCCAGTACTTC.